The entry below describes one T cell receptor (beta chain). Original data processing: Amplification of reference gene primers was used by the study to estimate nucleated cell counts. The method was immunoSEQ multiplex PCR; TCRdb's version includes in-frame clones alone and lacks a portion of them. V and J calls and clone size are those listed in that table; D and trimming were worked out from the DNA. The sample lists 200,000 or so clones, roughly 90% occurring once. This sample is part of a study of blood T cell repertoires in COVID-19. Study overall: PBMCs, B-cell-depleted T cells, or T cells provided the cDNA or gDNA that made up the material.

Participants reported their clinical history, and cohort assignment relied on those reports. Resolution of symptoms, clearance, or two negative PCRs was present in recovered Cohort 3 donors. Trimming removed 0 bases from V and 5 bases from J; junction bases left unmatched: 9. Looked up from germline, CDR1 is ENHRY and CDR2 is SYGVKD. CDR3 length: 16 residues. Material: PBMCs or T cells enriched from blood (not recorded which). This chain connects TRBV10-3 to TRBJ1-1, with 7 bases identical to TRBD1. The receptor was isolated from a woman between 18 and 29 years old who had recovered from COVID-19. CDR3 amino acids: CAISESPAGGGTEAFF. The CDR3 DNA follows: TGTGCCATCAGTGAGTCTCCGGCAGGGGGAGGAACTGAAGCTTTCTTT.